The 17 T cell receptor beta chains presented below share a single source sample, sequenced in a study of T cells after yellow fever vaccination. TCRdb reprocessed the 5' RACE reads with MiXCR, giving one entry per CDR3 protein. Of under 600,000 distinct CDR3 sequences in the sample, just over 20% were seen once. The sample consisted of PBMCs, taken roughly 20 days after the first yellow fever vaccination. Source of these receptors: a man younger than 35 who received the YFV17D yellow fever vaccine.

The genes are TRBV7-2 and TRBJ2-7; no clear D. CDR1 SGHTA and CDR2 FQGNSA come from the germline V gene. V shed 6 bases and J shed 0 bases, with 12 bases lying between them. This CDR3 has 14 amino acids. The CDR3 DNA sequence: TGTGCCAGCAGTTCCGGACGGATCTCCTACGAGCAGTACTTC. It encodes CASSSGRISYEQYF.

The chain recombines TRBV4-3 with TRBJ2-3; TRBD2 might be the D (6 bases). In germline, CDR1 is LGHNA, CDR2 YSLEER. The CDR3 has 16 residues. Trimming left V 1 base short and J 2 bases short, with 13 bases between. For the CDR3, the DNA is TGCGCCAGCAGCCAAGGGGGGGACCCAGCCACAGATACGCAGTATTTT. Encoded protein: CASSQGGDPATDTQYF.

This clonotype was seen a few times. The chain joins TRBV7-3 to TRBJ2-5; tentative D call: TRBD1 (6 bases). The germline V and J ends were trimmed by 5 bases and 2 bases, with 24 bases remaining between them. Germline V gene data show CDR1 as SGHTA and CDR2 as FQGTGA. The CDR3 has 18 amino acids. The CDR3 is CASSGTVRGGGLQETQYF. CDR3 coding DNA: TGTGCCAGCAGCGGTACCGTCAGGGGCGGCGGATTGCAAGAGACCCAGTACTTC.

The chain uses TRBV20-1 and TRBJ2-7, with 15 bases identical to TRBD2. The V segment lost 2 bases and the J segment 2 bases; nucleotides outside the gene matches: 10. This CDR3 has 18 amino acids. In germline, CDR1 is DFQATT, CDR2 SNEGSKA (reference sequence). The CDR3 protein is CSARQPGLAGGPAYEQYV. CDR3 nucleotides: TGCAGTGCTAGACAGCCGGGACTAGCGGGGGGCCCAGCCTACGAGCAGTACGTC.

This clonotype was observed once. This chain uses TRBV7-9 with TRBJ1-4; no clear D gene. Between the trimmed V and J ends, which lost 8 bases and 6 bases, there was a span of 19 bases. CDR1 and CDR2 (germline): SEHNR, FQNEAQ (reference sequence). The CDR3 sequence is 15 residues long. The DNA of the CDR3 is TGTGCCAGCTCCCCGGTGGGCAACAAGGATGAAAAACTGTTTTTT. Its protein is CASSPVGNKDEKLFF.

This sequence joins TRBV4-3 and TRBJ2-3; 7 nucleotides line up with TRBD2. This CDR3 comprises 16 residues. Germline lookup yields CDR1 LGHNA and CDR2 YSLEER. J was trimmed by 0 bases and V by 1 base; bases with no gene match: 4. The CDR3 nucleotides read TGCGCCAGCAGCCAAGGTAGCGGGCTTAGCACAGATACGCAGTATTTT. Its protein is CASSQGSGLSTDTQYF.

The CDR3 DNA reads TGTGCCAGCTCACCTAGGTCCCAGGGTGGTGAAAAACTGTTTTTT. Its protein product is CASSPRSQGGEKLFF. The V gene is TRBV18, the J gene TRBJ1-4; perhaps TRBD1 as D (5 bases). Per the germline V gene, CDR1 is KGHSH and CDR2 is LQKENI. The CDR3 has 15 residues. V was pared by 3 bases and J by 7 bases, with 15 bases between. Using reference TRBV18 and TRBJ1-4 for the parts outside the CDR3, the full variable domain is NAGVMQNPRHLVRRRGQEARLRCSPMKGHSHVYWYRQLPEEGLKFMVYLQKENIIDESGMPKERFSAEFPKEGPSILRIQQVVRGDSAAYFCASSPRSQGGEKLFFGSGTQLSVL.

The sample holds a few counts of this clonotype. In DNA form, the CDR3 reads TGTGCCAGCAGAGCCGGGACGGTTAATGAAAAACTGTTTTTT. Translation gives CASRAGTVNEKLFF. The rearrangement uses TRBV5-6 and TRBJ1-4, with D possibly matching TRBD1 (5 bases). V dropped 5 bases and J dropped 4 bases, with 12 bases sitting between them. This CDR3 has 14 amino acids. CDR1 SGHDT and CDR2 YYEEEE come from the germline V gene.

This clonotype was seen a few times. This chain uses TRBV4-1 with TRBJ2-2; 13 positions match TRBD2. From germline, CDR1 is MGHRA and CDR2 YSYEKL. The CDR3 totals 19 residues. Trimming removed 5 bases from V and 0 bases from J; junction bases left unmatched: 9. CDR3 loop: CASSTLRTSGGTNTGELFF. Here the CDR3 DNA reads TGCGCCAGCAGCACCCTCCGGACTAGCGGGGGTACGAACACCGGGGAGCTGTTTTTT.

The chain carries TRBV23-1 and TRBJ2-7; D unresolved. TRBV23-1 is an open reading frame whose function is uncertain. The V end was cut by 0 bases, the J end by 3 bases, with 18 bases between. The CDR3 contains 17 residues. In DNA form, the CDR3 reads TGCGCCAGCAGTCAATCGGAACAGCGATTTCTAAACTACGAGCAGTACGTC. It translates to CASSQSEQRFLNYEQYV.

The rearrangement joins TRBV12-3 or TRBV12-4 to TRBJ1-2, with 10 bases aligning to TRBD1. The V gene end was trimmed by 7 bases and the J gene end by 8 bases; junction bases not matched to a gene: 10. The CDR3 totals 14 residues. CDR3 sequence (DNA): TGTGCCAGCACCACGACAGGGGGCGCATTGGGCTACACCTTC. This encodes CASTTTGGALGYTF.

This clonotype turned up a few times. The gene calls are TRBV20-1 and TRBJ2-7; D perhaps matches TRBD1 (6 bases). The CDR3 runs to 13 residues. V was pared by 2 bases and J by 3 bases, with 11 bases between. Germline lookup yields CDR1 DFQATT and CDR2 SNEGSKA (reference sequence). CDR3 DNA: TGCAGTGCTAGATGGGAAGGGGGCTACGAGCAGTACGTC. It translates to CSARWEGGYEQYV.

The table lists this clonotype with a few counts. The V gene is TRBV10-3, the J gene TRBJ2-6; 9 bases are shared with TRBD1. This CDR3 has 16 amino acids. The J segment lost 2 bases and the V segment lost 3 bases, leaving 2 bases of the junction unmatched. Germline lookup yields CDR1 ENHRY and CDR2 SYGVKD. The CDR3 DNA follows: TGTGCCATCAGTGACGGGACAGGGCCTGGGGCCAACGTCCTGACTTTC. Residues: CAISDGTGPGANVLTF.

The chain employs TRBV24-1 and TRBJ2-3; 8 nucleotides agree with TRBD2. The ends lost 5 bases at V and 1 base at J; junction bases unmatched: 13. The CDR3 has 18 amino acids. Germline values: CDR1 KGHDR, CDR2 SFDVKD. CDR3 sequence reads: CATSGQSGGAPRTDTQYF. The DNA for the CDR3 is TGTGCCACCAGTGGCCAGTCGGGGGGGGCCCCCCGCACAGATACGCAGTATTTT.

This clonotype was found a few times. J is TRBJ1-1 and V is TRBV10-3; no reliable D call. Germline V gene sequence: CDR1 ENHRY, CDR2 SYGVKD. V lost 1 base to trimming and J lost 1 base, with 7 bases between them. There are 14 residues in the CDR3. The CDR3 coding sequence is TGTGCCATCAGTGAGTTTAAAGCGAACACTGAAGCTTTCTTT. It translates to CAISEFKANTEAFF.

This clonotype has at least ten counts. The CDR3 loop reads CASSGGQGIHEQYV. The CDR3 DNA sequence: TGTGCCAGCAGCGGAGGACAGGGGATTCACGAGCAGTACGTC. The rearrangement uses TRBV28 and TRBJ2-7; 9 bases line up with TRBD1. Germline-derived CDR1 and CDR2 are MDHEN and SYDVKM. This CDR3 region has 14 residues. V shed 6 bases and J 5 bases; nucleotides not matched to a gene: 8.

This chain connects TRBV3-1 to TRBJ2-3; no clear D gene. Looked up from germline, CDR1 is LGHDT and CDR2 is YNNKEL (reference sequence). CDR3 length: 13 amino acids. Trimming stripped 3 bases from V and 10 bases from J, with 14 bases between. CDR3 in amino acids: CASSHHISLAQYF. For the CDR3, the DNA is TGTGCCAGCAGCCATCATATAAGTCTCGCGCAGTATTTT.